The 21 T cell receptor beta chains presented below share a single source sample, sequenced in a study of tumor-infiltrating lymphocytes in primary liver carcinoma. Researchers generated TCR beta cDNA from about 500 ng of total RNA, relying on a constant-region primer. ARM-PCR, slightly modified, supplied the TCR beta libraries through three nested multiplex PCR rounds. TRBV1-TRBV30 forward and Cbeta reverse primers drove the first two roughly 10-cycle rounds. TCRdb reanalysed the multiplex PCR reads using MiXCR and keeps one entry per CDR3 protein. The table shows roughly 91,000 distinct CDR3 sequences, with 55% to 70% occurring only once. DNA and RNA were both co-extracted from approximately 20-30 mg of bulk tissue that had not been sorted. The source material was liver tumor tissue from sampling region 5. Subset indicated: tumor region T5, tumor centre. The source of these receptors is a woman aged 60 to 75 with primary liver carcinoma and hepatitis B virus infection.

A note on this clonotype: Relative to the germline gene, one junction end is altered; a read error may explain this. In nucleotides, the CDR3 is TGCAGCGTTGAGTTCTCTAGCGGGAGCTACGATCAGTACTTC. Amino acid sequence: CSVEFSSGSYDQYF. The V and J genes are TRBV29-1 and TRBJ2-7, with 10 nucleotides matching TRBD2. CDR1 and CDR2 (germline): SQVTM, ANQGSEA. CDR3 length: 14 amino acids.

V gene TRBV11-3 combines with J gene TRBJ2-1; 15 nucleotides align to TRBD2. With V trimmed by 5 bases and J by 6 bases, 14 bases remained unmatched. Per the germline V gene, CDR1 is SGHNT and CDR2 is YENEEA. The CDR3 extends over 19 amino acids. The CDR3 region is CASSPGQGGLAGGINEQFF. The CDR3 DNA reads TGTGCCAGCAGCCCCGGACAGGGGGGACTAGCGGGAGGAATCAATGAGCAGTTCTTC.

This clonotype has a handful of counts. This may come from a read error, since a much larger clone is one base off. V usage is TRBV12-3 or TRBV12-4 and J usage is TRBJ1-5; maybe TRBD1 (5 bases). The J call may be incorrect, as the DNA end agrees better with TRBJ2-3. The CDR3 extends over 14 amino acids. The CDR3 nucleotides read TGTGCCAGCAGTTATAGTAACAGGAACAAGCCCCAGTATTTT. Translating it yields CASSYSNRNKPQYF.

V usage is TRBV11-2 and J usage is TRBJ2-3; 7 positions agree with TRBD2. Germline V gene lookup returns CDR1 SGHAT and CDR2 FQNNGV. V was clipped by 7 bases and J by 4 bases; unmatched bases: 11. The CDR3 runs to 15 residues. The chain's CDR3 is CASNSGLEGPDTQYF. DNA for the CDR3: TGTGCCAGCAACTCCGGACTAGAGGGACCAGATACGCAGTATTTT.

This clonotype was recorded many times. The chain couples TRBV10-3 to TRBJ1-5; no reliable D call. V shed 8 bases and J shed 4 bases, with 9 bases lying between them. Germline assignment: CDR1 ENHRY and CDR2 SYGVKD. The CDR3 length is 12 residues. The CDR3 sequence is CAISTTNQPQHF. The CDR3 DNA reads as TGTGCCATCTCGACGACAAATCAGCCCCAGCATTTT.

Remarks on this clonotype: With a much larger clone just one base away, this may be a read error. No conserved phenylalanine or tryptophan ends this CDR3, so it is likely a read error. The V call is TRBV28, the J call TRBJ2-6, with 9 positions matching TRBD1. The CDR3 covers 17 residues. Trimming took 3 bases from V and 2 from J; bases not matched to a gene: 5. The V gene's germline CDR1 is MDHEN and CDR2 SYDVKM. CDR3 bases: TGTGCCAGCAGTTTCATGGACAGGGGACCTGGGGCCAACGTCCTGACTTAC. It yields the protein CASSFMDRGPGANVLTY.

The rearrangement uses TRBV29-1 and TRBJ2-7, with D perhaps matching TRBD2 (5 bases). V lost 7 bases and J lost 3, with 16 bases in between. Germline-derived CDR1 and CDR2 are SQVTM and ANQGSEA. The CDR3 totals 13 residues. The CDR3, as DNA: TGCAGCGCTAAGACACGAGGGAACTACGAGCAGTACTTC. It yields the protein CSAKTRGNYEQYF.

In regard to this clonotype: The CDR3 does not close with the conserved phenylalanine or tryptophan, likely indicating a read error. The chain recombines TRBV11-2 with TRBJ2-3; 7 nucleotides agree with TRBD1. Germline V lookup: CDR1 SGHAT, CDR2 FQNNGV. The CDR3 totals 16 residues. The CDR3 DNA reads as TGTGCCAGCAGCTTAGCCGGACAGGCGTTCACAGCTACGCAGTATTTA. Its translation is CASSLAGQAFTATQYL.

The table lists this clonotype with many counts. The chain is built from TRBV12-3 or TRBV12-4 and TRBJ1-5; weak D call: TRBD1 (5 bases). Trimming pared 3 bases from V and 4 bases from J, leaving 7 bases between. The CDR3 is 13 amino acids. CDR3 DNA: TGTGCCAGCAGTTTCGCAGGGAATCAGCCCCAGCATTTT. Protein sequence: CASSFAGNQPQHF.

Many counts were recorded for this clonotype. This chain links TRBV7-9 with TRBJ1-1, with D tentatively TRBD1 (6 bases). The V end was cut by 5 bases, the J end by 3 bases, with 13 bases between. Germline V lookup: CDR1 SEHNR, CDR2 FQNEAQ (reference sequence). CDR3 length: 14 amino acids. The CDR3 region has the DNA TGTGCCAGCAGCCTACAGGGTGGACACACTGAAGCTTTCTTT. Protein product: CASSLQGGHTEAFF.

About this clonotype: The DNA is left out, because the CDR3 cannot be placed on it with certainty; the CDR3 is given as TCRdb lists it. The chain joins TRBV12-3 or TRBV12-4 to TRBJ2-1. The CDR3 numbers 13 amino acids, ends counted. The CDR3 loop is CASSFGRGNEEFF.

The rearrangement joins TRBV2 to TRBJ2-3; D is unresolved. Trimming shortened V by 7 bases and J by 7 bases, and 12 bases separated the two germline ends. Germline V lookup: CDR1 SNHLY, CDR2 FYNNEI. This CDR3 has 12 amino acids. CDR3: CASNRFAHTQYF. CDR3 sequence (DNA): TGTGCCAGCAATAGATTCGCACATACGCAGTATTTT.

The V and J genes are TRBV18 and TRBJ1-2; D is perhaps TRBD1 (6 bases). The CDR3 runs 15 residues. CDR1 and CDR2 (germline): KGHSH, LQKENI. The germline V and J ends were trimmed by 3 bases and 4 bases, with 15 bases remaining between them. The CDR3 nucleotides are TGTGCCAGCTCACCCGGGACACGACGGGGCTATGGCTACACCTTC. This codes for CASSPGTRRGYGYTF.

This clonotype has ten or more counts. The chain links TRBV7-9 to TRBJ2-3; 8 nucleotides line up with TRBD1. After removal of 3 bases from V and 3 bases from J, the junction contained 5 bases not matched to a gene. Germline lookup yields CDR1 SEHNR and CDR2 FQNEAQ (reference sequence). This CDR3 region has 15 residues. CDR3 region: CASSFGQGGTDTQYF. The CDR3 nucleotides read TGTGCCAGCAGCTTTGGACAGGGTGGAACAGATACGCAGTATTTT.

On this clonotype itself: This may stem from a read error, because a much larger clone lies one nucleotide away. The chain couples TRBV6-1 to TRBJ2-2; TRBD1 aligns across 8 bases. The length of the CDR3 is 15 residues. Germline V lookup: CDR1 MNHNS, CDR2 SASEGT. The V segment lost 1 base and the J segment 5 bases; nucleotides outside the gene matches: 3. The CDR3: CASSEGGQGTGELFF. DNA of the CDR3: TGTGCCAGCAGTGAAGGTGGACAGGGTACCGGGGAGCTGTTTTTT.

A note on this clonotype: A junction boundary mismatches the germline segment, possibly from a read error. V is TRBV7-9 and J is TRBJ2-3; D perhaps matches TRBD2 (6 bases). Germline CDR1 reads SEHNR; CDR2 reads FQNEAQ (reference sequence). The CDR3 covers 15 residues. DNA of the CDR3: TGTGCCAGCAGCCCGGACGGGAGAGACACAGATACTCAGTATTTT. Translated, it gives CASSPDGRDTDTQYF.

In the case of this clonotype: A much larger clone lies one base from this, so it may be a read error. This chain connects TRBV7-9 to TRBJ1-5; D is undetermined. CDR3 length equals 14 residues. Per the germline V gene, CDR1 is SEHNR and CDR2 is FQNEAQ (reference sequence). The CDR3 bases are TGTGACAGCAGCTCCGATTATAGCAATCAGCCCCAGCATTTT. Protein sequence: CDSSSDYSNQPQHF. Using reference TRBV7-9 and TRBJ1-5 for the parts outside the CDR3, the full variable domain is DTGVSQNPRHKITKRGQNVTFRCDPISEHNRLYWYRQTLGQGPEFLTYFQNEAQLEKSRLLSDRFSAERPKGSFSTLEIQRTEQGDSAMYLCDSSSDYSNQPQHFGDGTRLSIL.

The V gene is TRBV11-1, the J gene TRBJ2-2; D uncertain. V shed 11 bases and J shed 6 bases, with 19 bases lying between them. The CDR3 is made up of 14 amino acids. Germline CDR1 is SGHAT and CDR2 is FQDESV (reference sequence). The CDR3 here is CAGNFRQGPGELFF. The CDR3 DNA reads TGTGCCGGCAACTTCCGACAAGGACCCGGGGAGCTGTTTTTT. Full variable domain (missing parts from reference TRBV11-1 and TRBJ2-2): EAEVAQSPRYKITEKSQAVAFWCDPISGHATLYWYRQILGQGPELLVQFQDESVVDDSQLPKDRFSAERLKGVDSTLKIQPAELGDSAMYLCAGNFRQGPGELFFGEGSRLTVL.

This clonotype was seen many times. This chain links TRBV10-3 with TRBJ2-3; D remains ambiguous. Germline loops: CDR1 ENHRY, CDR2 SYGVKD. This CDR3 has 13 amino acids. V was shortened by 3 bases and J by 5 bases, with 9 bases between the two germline ends. The CDR3 DNA reads TGTGCCATCAGTGACCACCTCGGAGATACGCAGTATTTT. Residues: CAISDHLGDTQYF.

The rearrangement links TRBV7-8 to TRBJ1-2, with D possibly matching TRBD1 (5 bases). The V and J ends lost 5 bases and 6 bases respectively, with 13 bases between them. From germline, CDR1 is SGHVS and CDR2 FQNEAQ. The CDR3 covers 13 residues. CDR3 DNA sequence: TGTGCCAGCAGCAGAGACGGAGGGGATGGCTACACCTTC. Amino acids: CASSRDGGDGYTF.

CDR3 bases: TGTGCCAGCAGGCAGGGGGGGCCGGACGCCGGGGAGCTGTTTTTT. Translating gives CASRQGGPDAGELFF. The chain carries TRBV6-4 and TRBJ2-2, with D perhaps given as TRBD1 or TRBD2 (7 bases each). CDR3 length equals 15 residues. Germline V gene lookup returns CDR1 MRHNA and CDR2 SNTAGT. Trimming removed 6 bases from V and 6 bases from J, with 17 bases in between.